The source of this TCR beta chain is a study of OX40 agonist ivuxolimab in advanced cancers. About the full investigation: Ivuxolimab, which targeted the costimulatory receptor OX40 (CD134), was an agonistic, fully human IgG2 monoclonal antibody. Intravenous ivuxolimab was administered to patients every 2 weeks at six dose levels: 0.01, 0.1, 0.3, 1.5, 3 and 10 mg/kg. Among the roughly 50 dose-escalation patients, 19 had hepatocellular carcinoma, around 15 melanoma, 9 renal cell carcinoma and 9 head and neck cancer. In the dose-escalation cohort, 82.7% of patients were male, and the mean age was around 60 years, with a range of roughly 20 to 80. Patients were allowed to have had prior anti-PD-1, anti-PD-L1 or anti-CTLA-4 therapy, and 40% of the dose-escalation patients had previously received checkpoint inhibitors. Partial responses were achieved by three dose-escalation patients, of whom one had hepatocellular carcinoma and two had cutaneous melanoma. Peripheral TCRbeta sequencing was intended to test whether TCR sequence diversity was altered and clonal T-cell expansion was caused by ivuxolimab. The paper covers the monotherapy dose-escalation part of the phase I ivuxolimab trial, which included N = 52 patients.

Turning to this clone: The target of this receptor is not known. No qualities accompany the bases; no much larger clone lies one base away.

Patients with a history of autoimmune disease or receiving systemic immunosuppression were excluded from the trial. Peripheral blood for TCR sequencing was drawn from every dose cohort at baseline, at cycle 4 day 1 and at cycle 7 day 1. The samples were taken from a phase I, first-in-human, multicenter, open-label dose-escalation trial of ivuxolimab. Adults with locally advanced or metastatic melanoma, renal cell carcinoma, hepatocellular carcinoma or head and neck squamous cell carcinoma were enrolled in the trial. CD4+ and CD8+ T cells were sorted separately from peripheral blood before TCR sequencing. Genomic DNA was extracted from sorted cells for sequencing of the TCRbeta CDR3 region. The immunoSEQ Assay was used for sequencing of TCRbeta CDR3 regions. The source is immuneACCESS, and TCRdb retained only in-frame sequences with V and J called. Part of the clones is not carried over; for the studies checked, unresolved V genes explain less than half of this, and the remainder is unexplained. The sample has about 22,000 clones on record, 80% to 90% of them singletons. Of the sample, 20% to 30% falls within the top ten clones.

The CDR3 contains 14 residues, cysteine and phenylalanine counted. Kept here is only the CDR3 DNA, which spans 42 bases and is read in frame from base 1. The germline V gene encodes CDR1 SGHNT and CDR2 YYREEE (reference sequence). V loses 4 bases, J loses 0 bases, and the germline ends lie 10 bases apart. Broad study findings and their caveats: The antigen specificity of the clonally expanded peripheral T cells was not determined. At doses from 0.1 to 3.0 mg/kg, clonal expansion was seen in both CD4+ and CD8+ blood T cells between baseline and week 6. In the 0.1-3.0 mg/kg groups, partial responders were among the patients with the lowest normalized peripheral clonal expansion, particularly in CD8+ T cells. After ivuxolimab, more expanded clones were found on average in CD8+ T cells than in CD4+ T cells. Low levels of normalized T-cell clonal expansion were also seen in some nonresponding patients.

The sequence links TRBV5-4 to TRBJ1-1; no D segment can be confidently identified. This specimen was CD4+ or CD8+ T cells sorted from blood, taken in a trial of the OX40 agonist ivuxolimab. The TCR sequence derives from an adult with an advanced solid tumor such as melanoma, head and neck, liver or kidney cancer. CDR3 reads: CASSPSAVNTEAFF. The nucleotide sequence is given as TGTGCCAGCAGCCCTTCGGCGGTGAACACTGAAGCTTTCTTT.